Reported below is one T cell receptor beta chain. Libraries were prepared by immunoSEQ multiplex PCR; TCRdb keeps only in-frame clonotypes and omits some of them. Here the sample spans approximately 63,000 clones, approximately 90% being singletons. The CDR3 totals 16 residues. J gave up 4 bases and V 0 bases, and 6 bases lay outside the gene matches. Germline V gene sequence: CDR1 MNHEY, CDR2 SVGAGI. The data were taken from a study of T cells in localized non-small cell lung cancer. The J gene is TRBJ2-3, the V gene TRBV6-5; 8 bases are a match to TRBD1. The source was peripheral blood, collected before any cancer treatment. This receptor was identified in a man between 35 and 75 years old with stage I squamous cell lung carcinoma. CDR3 DNA sequence: TGTGCCAGCAGTTACTCGGGCAGGGGGCACGCAGATACGCAGTATTTT. It is translated as CASSYSGRGHADTQYF.